Listed below are T cell receptor beta chains from one sample, sequenced in a study of T cell responses to AZD1222 COVID-19 vaccine. Sequencing used immunoSEQ multiplex PCR; TCRdb keeps in-frame clones, though not all of them. The data contain 60,000 to 75,000 clones, 80% to 90% of them singletons. The sample consisted of peripheral blood, taken 28 days after the second AZD1222 dose. The receptors originated from an adult who received the AZD1222 COVID-19 vaccine. CDR3s include the opening cysteine and the closing phenylalanine or tryptophan. A D gene is named only where the DNA matches it firmly. Some rows have no size entry. The others give once, few or many, or a class for an expanded clone.

CDR3aa | CDR3nt | d_gene | v_gene | abundance | j_gene
CASTYRVSGGLHFNEQFF | TGTGCCAGCACCTACCGGGTTAGCGGGGGCCTACATTTCAATGAGCAGTTCTTC | TRBD2 | TRBV13 | - | TRBJ2-1
CASSQDPYNTVAFF | TGTGCCAGCAGCCAAGATCCATACAATACTGTAGCTTTCTTT | - | TRBV3-1/TRBV3-2 | - | TRBJ1-1
CSVEGNRGSTEAFF | TGCAGCGTTGAAGGGAACAGGGGGAGCACTGAAGCTTTCTTT | TRBD1 | TRBV29-1 | - | TRBJ1-1
CASSSLQGATDTQYF | TGTGCCAGCAGCTCCCTACAGGGTGCCACAGATACGCAGTATTTT | - | TRBV5-8 | - | TRBJ2-3
CAWSRYGGRTLGENQPQHF | TGTGCCTGGAGTCGTTACGGAGGCAGGACTTTGGGGGAGAATCAGCCCCAGCATTTT | - | TRBV30 | - | TRBJ1-5
CASSSRTGGPDEQFF | TGTGCCAGCAGTTCCAGGACAGGGGGCCCGGATGAGCAGTTCTTC | TRBD1 | TRBV6-5 | - | TRBJ2-1
CASSSGQLGAEAFF | TGTGCCAGCAGCTCGGGACAGTTGGGCGCTGAAGCTTTCTTT | TRBD1 | TRBV5-6 | once | TRBJ1-1
CASSSITDTQYF | TGTGCCAGCAGTAGTATCACAGATACGCAGTATTTT | - | TRBV11-3 | - | TRBJ2-3
CAISESIGATSTDTQYF | TGTGCCATCAGTGAGTCGATTGGGGCCACTAGCACAGATACGCAGTATTTT | - | TRBV10-3 | - | TRBJ2-3
CASSEDLEGKLFF | TGTGCCAGCTCAGAGGACCTTGAGGGAAAACTGTTTTTT | - | TRBV18 | - | TRBJ1-4
CASNVATDTQYF | TGTGCCAGCAATGTAGCCACAGATACGCAGTATTTT | - | TRBV2 | medium-sized | TRBJ2-3
CASSFDENTEAFF | TGTGCCAGCAGCTTTGACGAGAACACTGAAGCTTTCTTT | - | TRBV11-3 | - | TRBJ1-1
CASSLSVSLYNEQFF | TGTGCCAGCAGCCTCAGCGTCTCACTTTACAATGAGCAGTTCTTC | - | TRBV9 | - | TRBJ2-1
CASSPTILETQYF | TGTGCCAGCAGCCCGACTATTCTAGAGACCCAGTACTTC | - | TRBV3-1/TRBV3-2 | - | TRBJ2-5
CASSLWSRQTIGPSPLHF | TGTGCCAGCAGTTTATGGAGTCGACAGACTATAGGCCCTTCACCCCTCCACTTT | - | TRBV27 | - | TRBJ1-6
CASSLSTGGLSSYEQYF | TGTGCCAGCAGCTTGTCCACAGGGGGCTTGAGCTCCTACGAGCAGTACTTC | TRBD1 | TRBV5-4 | - | TRBJ2-7
CASSETTGGQDTQYF | TGCGCCAGCAGCGAAACGACAGGGGGCCAAGATACGCAGTATTTT | TRBD1 | TRBV5-1 | - | TRBJ2-3
CASSGRGVGLFF | TGTGCCAGCAGTGGACGGGGTGTGGGACTGTTTTTT | - | TRBV28 | - | TRBJ1-4
CASSVYRGHNEQFF | TGTGCCAGTAGTGTATACAGGGGTCACAATGAGCAGTTCTTC | TRBD1 | TRBV19 | - | TRBJ2-1
CASSSLTRLAAYEQYF | TGTGCCAGCAGTTCCCTAACCCGACTAGCCGCCTACGAGCAGTACTTC | TRBD2 | TRBV6-2/TRBV6-3 | few | TRBJ2-7
CASSEGTAIFGNTIYF | TGTGCCAGCAGTGAAGGGACAGCCATTTTTGGAAACACCATATATTTT | - | TRBV6-1 | - | TRBJ1-3
CASSLGRASYNEQFF | TGTGCCAGCAGCTTAGGGAGGGCTTCCTACAATGAGCAGTTCTTC | - | TRBV7-8 | - | TRBJ2-1
CASSVTQGGYEQYF | TGTGCCAGCAGCGTTACCCAGGGGGGGTACGAGCAGTACTTC | - | TRBV9 | - | TRBJ2-7
CATSDPGLAGLNTGELFF | TGTGCCACCAGTGACCCCGGACTAGCGGGGCTGAACACCGGGGAGCTGTTTTTT | TRBD2 | TRBV24-1 | - | TRBJ2-2
CASSDPVRELFF | TGTGCCAGCAGTGACCCCGTGCGAGAGCTGTTTTTT | - | TRBV25-1 | - | TRBJ2-2
CASSFAPNEQFF | TGTGCCAGCAGTTTTGCCCCCAATGAGCAGTTCTTC | - | TRBV28 | - | TRBJ2-1
CASREDSFLFF | TGTGCCAGCAGAGAAGACAGCTTTCTTTTCTTC | - | TRBV2 | - | TRBJ2-1
CASSIRVHEQYF | TGTGCCAGCAGCATCCGGGTCCACGAGCAGTACTTC | - | TRBV21-1 | - | TRBJ2-7
CASSVEALLTGELFF | TGTGCCAGCAGCGTAGAGGCTCTACTCACCGGGGAGCTGTTTTTT | - | TRBV9 | - | TRBJ2-2
CASSLGQGPYEQYF | TGCGCCAGCAGCCTCGGACAGGGACCGTACGAGCAGTACTTC | TRBD1 | TRBV5-1 | - | TRBJ2-7
CASSLSGSEDEQFF | TGTGCCAGCAGCTTGAGCGGGAGTGAGGATGAGCAGTTCTTC | TRBD2 | TRBV11-3 | - | TRBJ2-1
CASSPGQGQNSPLHF | TGTGCCAGCTCACCGGGACAGGGACAAAATTCACCCCTCCACTTT | TRBD1 | TRBV18 | few | TRBJ1-6
CASSYSWGYEQYF | TGTGCCAGCAGTTACTCTTGGGGCTACGAGCAGTACTTC | - | TRBV6-5 | - | TRBJ2-7
CASSLEEHTEAFF | TGTGCCAGCAGTCTTGAGGAGCACACTGAAGCTTTCTTT | - | TRBV6-4 | - | TRBJ1-1
CASSESAGSAETQYF | TGTGCCAGCAGTGAGTCTGCGGGCTCCGCAGAGACCCAGTACTTC | - | TRBV6-1 | - | TRBJ2-5
CASSVGQGAVGGYTF | TGCGCCAGCAGTGTGGGTCAGGGGGCGGTAGGTGGCTACACCTTC | TRBD1 | TRBV10-2 | once | TRBJ1-2